Listed below are T cell receptor beta chains from one sample, sequenced in a study of T cell repertoires in cytomegalovirus infection. TCRdb re-analysed the reads in MiXCR, keeping a single row per CDR3 protein. The sample records 150,000 to 200,000 distinct CDR3 sequences, roughly an eighth being singletons. Sequencing used PBMCs. The receptor source for this set is a human donor in good health (CMV status not recorded). Some clones in this sample may be carry-over from other donors' samples. CDR3s include the opening cysteine and the closing phenylalanine or tryptophan. Fields, in order: CDR3 protein, CDR3 DNA, V gene, J gene, clone size, D gene. The D gene is left open where the match is weak. The size field is filled for only some rows; it gives once, few, many or a size class.

CASSLEGSKDTQYF	TGCGCCAGCAGCTTGGAGGGCAGCAAAGATACGCAGTATTTT	TRBV5-1	TRBJ2-3	many	.
CSARDYLAFNTEAFF	TGCAGTGCTAGAGATTATCTCGCGTTTAACACTGAAGCTTTCTTT	TRBV20-1	TRBJ1-1	.	.
CASSLISRNYNEQFF	TGTGCCAGCAGCTTAATCTCGAGGAACTACAATGAGCAGTTCTTC	TRBV7-9	TRBJ2-1	many	.
CSASDRLKPQHF	TGCAGTGCTTCCGACAGGTTGAAGCCCCAGCATTTT	TRBV20-1	TRBJ1-5	few	.
CASSESSIGTEDTQYF	TGCGCCAGCAGTGAGTCGAGTATTGGAACGGAGGATACGCAGTATTTT	TRBV10-1	TRBJ2-3	.	.
CASVDGGNQPQHF	TGTGCCAGCGTGGACGGAGGCAATCAGCCCCAGCATTTT	TRBV28	TRBJ1-5	many	.
CASSQDPTGERGNTEAFF	TGTGCCAGCAGCCAAGATCCTACAGGGGAGAGGGGGAACACTGAAGCTTTCTTT	TRBV3-1	TRBJ1-1	few	TRBD1
CAISESRPGANYGYTF	TGTGCCATCAGTGAGTCAAGGCCGGGAGCTAACTATGGCTACACCTTC	TRBV10-3	TRBJ1-2	many	.
CAPALRPHEQYF	TGTGCACCAGCTTTAAGGCCCCACGAGCAGTACTTC	TRBV7-9	TRBJ2-7	.	.
CATSEPGSTDTQYF	TGTGCCACCAGTGAGCCAGGGTCCACAGATACGCAGTATTTT	TRBV24-1	TRBJ2-3	.	.
CASSLRGLAFF	TGTGCCAGCAGCTTACGGGGGCTCGCTTTCTTT	TRBV7-2	TRBJ1-1	many	.
CASSMGRGLPVNTEAFF	TGTGCCAGCAGTATGGGCAGGGGGCTCCCCGTGAACACTGAAGCTTTCTTT	TRBV12-3/TRBV12-4	TRBJ1-1	many	TRBD1
CSASDSSEPQHF	TGCAGTGCTAGTGACAGCTCCGAGCCCCAGCATTTT	TRBV20-1	TRBJ1-5	many	.
CASSLSLTRGTEAFF	TGTGCCAGCAGCTTAAGTTTGACGAGAGGGACTGAAGCTTTCTTT	TRBV7-9	TRBJ1-1	few	.
CASKGSARYNEQFF	TGTGCCAGCAAGGGGTCCGCGCGCTACAATGAGCAGTTCTTC	TRBV28	TRBJ2-1	few	.
CSARDGGTKNIQYF	TGCAGTGCTAGAGATGGGGGAACCAAAAACATTCAGTACTTC	TRBV20-1	TRBJ2-4	few	.
CASSLERGSRGTEAFF	TGTGCCAGCAGCTTAGAGAGAGGCAGCAGGGGAACTGAAGCTTTCTTT	TRBV7-9	TRBJ1-1	few	.
CSARRGAGGETQYF	TGCAGTGCTAGACGGGGGGCGGGGGGAGAGACCCAGTACTTC	TRBV20-1	TRBJ2-5	few	TRBD2
CASSPLGPQETQYF	TGCGCCAGCAGCCCCCTCGGACCCCAAGAGACCCAGTACTTC	TRBV5-1	TRBJ2-5	few	.
CASSLARQTQYF	TGTGCCAGCAGCTTAGCGCGGCAGACCCAGTACTTC	TRBV7-2	TRBJ2-5	many	.
CASSISGIRSGNTIYF	TGTGCCAGTAGTATATCGGGGATTCGGTCTGGAAACACCATATATTTT	TRBV19	TRBJ1-3	many	.
CASSSIAGGPNEQFF	TGTGCCAGCAGCTCAATAGCGGGAGGGCCGAATGAGCAGTTCTTC	TRBV7-9	TRBJ2-1	many	TRBD2
CASSPRTDTIYF	TGTGCCAGCAGCCCCCGGACGGACACCATATATTTT	TRBV7-9	TRBJ1-3	few	.
CASSSSIVNSPLHF	TGTGCCAGCAGCTCTTCGATCGTTAATTCACCCCTCCACTTT	TRBV5-4	TRBJ1-6	many	.
CASSSRQGSSLEQYF	TGTGCCAGCAGCTCCCGACAGGGATCCTCTCTCGAGCAGTACTTC	TRBV7-2	TRBJ2-7	many	TRBD1
CASSQAAIQGRDWSEQYF	TGCGCCAGCAGCCAAGCGGCGATCCAGGGACGGGATTGGAGTGAGCAGTACTTC	TRBV4-1	TRBJ2-7	many	.
CASSLYKTGGRTYEQYF	TGTGCCAGCAGCTTATATAAAACGGGAGGAAGGACCTACGAGCAGTACTTC	TRBV7-4	TRBJ2-7	few	TRBD2
CASSHSSSYNEQFF	TGTGCCAGCAGCCATAGTAGCTCCTACAATGAGCAGTTCTTC	TRBV7-2	TRBJ2-1	many	.
CASSLPTGAAFF	TGTGCCAGCAGTCTCCCGACAGGGGCGGCTTTCTTT	TRBV28	TRBJ1-1	many	TRBD1
CSVESRKGQPQHF	TGCAGCGTTGAGTCCAGGAAGGGACAGCCCCAGCATTTT	TRBV29-1	TRBJ1-5	many	.
CSVESHNEQFF	TGCAGCGTTGAGTCGCACAATGAGCAGTTCTTC	TRBV29-1	TRBJ2-1	.	.
CASSILTDSYEQYF	TGTGCCAGCAGCATCCTGACAGATTCCTACGAGCAGTACTTC	TRBV7-2	TRBJ2-7	many	.
CASSPRTHNEQFF	TGCGCCAGCAGCCCTCGCACCCACAATGAGCAGTTCTTC	TRBV4-1	TRBJ2-1	few	.
CASSDLASTDTQYF	TGTGCCAGCAGTGACCTCGCTAGCACAGATACGCAGTATTTT	TRBV27	TRBJ2-3	.	.
CASSGPGFRLRADTQYF	TGTGCCAGCAGTGGCCCGGGGTTCCGGTTACGCGCGGATACGCAGTATTTT	TRBV28	TRBJ2-3	many	.
CASSPSPGASYEQYF	TGTGCCAGCAGCCCCTCCCCCGGGGCCTCCTACGAGCAGTACTTC	TRBV7-2	TRBJ2-7	many	.
CSAIPGGGAGYSQPQHF	TGCAGTGCTATTCCCGGAGGGGGGGCAGGGTACAGTCAGCCCCAGCATTTT	TRBV20-1	TRBJ1-5	many	.
CASSYRRGIETQYF	TGTGCCAGCAGCTATCGGCGGGGGATAGAGACCCAGTACTTC	TRBV7-4	TRBJ2-5	.	TRBD2
CASSGGPTDTQYF	TGTGCCAGCAGTGGGGGGCCTACAGATACGCAGTATTTT	TRBV6-4	TRBJ2-3	.	.
CSAIRRLAGLSYEQYF	TGCAGTGCTATAAGACGACTAGCGGGACTTTCCTACGAGCAGTACTTC	TRBV20-1	TRBJ2-7	.	TRBD2
CASSLVGSPLHF	TGTGCCAGCAGCTTAGTGGGATCTCCCCTCCACTTT	TRBV7-4	TRBJ1-6	few	.
CASSERTSPDTQYF	TGTGCCAGCAGTGAAAGAACTTCCCCAGATACGCAGTATTTT	TRBV2	TRBJ2-3	few	.
CASSLDGMNTEAFF	TGTGCCAGCAGCTTAGACGGAATGAACACTGAAGCTTTCTTT	TRBV7-2	TRBJ1-1	many	.
CASSLEGGYEQYF	TGTGCCAGCAGCTTGGAGGGGGGCTACGAGCAGTACTTC	TRBV5-4	TRBJ2-7	.	.
CASSQEGIRTGYSYEQYF	TGTGCCAGCAGCCAAGAAGGAATAAGGACAGGGTACTCCTACGAGCAGTACTTC	TRBV4-2	TRBJ2-7	.	TRBD1
CATRGVRTEAFF	TGTGCCACCAGAGGGGTAAGGACTGAAGCTTTCTTT	TRBV6-2/TRBV6-3	TRBJ1-1	few	.
CASSLGQGNNSPLHF	TGTGCCAGCAGCCTAGGACAGGGGAATAATTCACCCCTCCACTTT	TRBV7-2	TRBJ1-6	many	TRBD1
CASSLGALARTSESTDTQYF	TGTGCCAGCAGCTTAGGAGCCCTAGCACGGACTAGCGAGAGCACAGATACGCAGTATTTT	TRBV7-2	TRBJ2-3	many	TRBD2
CASSPTDSYNEQFF	TGCGCCAGCAGCCCAACCGACAGCTACAATGAGCAGTTCTTC	TRBV5-1	TRBJ2-1	.	.
CASSPEDRANYGYTF	TGTGCCAGCTCACCCGAGGACAGAGCTAACTATGGCTACACCTTC	TRBV18	TRBJ1-2	many	.
CSVGQGLGGEAFF	TGCAGCGTCGGACAGGGGTTGGGGGGTGAAGCTTTCTTT	TRBV29-1	TRBJ1-1	.	TRBD1
CASSSSNWDEAFF	TGTGCCAGCAGCTCATCCAACTGGGATGAAGCTTTCTTT	TRBV7-9	TRBJ1-1	many	.
CASSQDLVNGWNTEAFF	TGTGCCAGCAGCCAAGATCTGGTCAACGGATGGAACACTGAAGCTTTCTTT	TRBV14	TRBJ1-1	few	.
CASSPQADRFDTEAFF	TGTGCCAGCAGCCCACAAGCCGACAGGTTCGACACTGAAGCTTTCTTT	TRBV5-4	TRBJ1-1	many	.
CSAPRGQGNIQYF	TGCAGTGCCCCGAGGGGACAAGGGAACATTCAGTACTTC	TRBV20-1	TRBJ2-4	.	.
CASSKRRTGVWNEQFF	TGTGCCAGCAGCAAGAGAAGGACAGGGGTCTGGAATGAGCAGTTCTTC	TRBV7-8	TRBJ2-1	many	TRBD1